These 13 T cell receptor beta chains originate from one sample sequenced in a study of breast tumors, draining lymph nodes, adjacent tissues. Each CDR3 protein is one row after TCRdb ran MiXCR on the multiplex PCR reads. The table shows 150,000 to 200,000 distinct CDR3 sequences, with 33% occurring only once. Breast cancer patients provided tissue from their axillary draining lymph nodes. The source material was axillary lymph node tissue. Source of these receptors: a female donor with breast cancer. Some clones in this sample may be carry-over from other donors' samples.

Turning to this clonotype: Compared with germline, one end of the junction differs, possibly owing to a read error. The chain recombines TRBV20-1 with TRBJ2-7, with TRBD2 matching 12 bases. The CDR3 length is 12 residues. Germline CDR1 and CDR2: DFQATT and SNEGSKA (reference sequence). The CDR3: CSASGGANEQYF. The CDR3 coding sequence is TGCAGCGCTAGCGGGGGGGCCAACGAGCAGTACTTC.

Remarks on this clonotype: The CDR3 does not end in the conserved phenylalanine or tryptophan, so this is likely a read error. The chain joins TRBV7-8 to TRBJ2-7; D call uncertain. The CDR3 loop spans 13 amino acids. Germline V CDR1 and CDR2: SGHVS, FQNEAQ. For the CDR3, the DNA is TGTACCAGCAGCATAAGGTTCTCCTACGAGCAGTACATC. Translating gives CTSSIRFSYEQYI.

This clonotype was seen repeatedly, ten times or more. V usage is TRBV14 and J usage is TRBJ2-3, with 10 positions matching TRBD2. Germline V gives CDR1 SGHDN, CDR2 FVKESK. Trimming removed 0 bases from V and 4 bases from J; junction bases left unmatched: 4. The CDR3 sequence is 16 residues long. The CDR3 sequence is CASSQDLAGVSDTQYF. For the CDR3, the DNA is TGTGCCAGCAGCCAAGATCTAGCGGGAGTGTCAGATACGCAGTATTTT.

This chain uses TRBV7-9 with TRBJ1-4; D is ambiguous. Trimming shortened V by 5 bases and J by 8 bases, and 15 bases separated the two germline ends. The CDR3 is made up of 14 amino acids. Germline V gene data show CDR1 as SEHNR and CDR2 as FQNEAQ (reference sequence). The CDR3 here is CASSGSQPTEKLFF. Here the CDR3 DNA reads TGTGCCAGCAGCGGATCACAGCCTACGGAAAAACTGTTTTTT.

This clonotype was counted only a few times. This chain connects TRBV12-3 or TRBV12-4 to TRBJ1-6, with 10 bases identical to TRBD1. This CDR3 comprises 15 residues. V shed 5 bases and J 6 bases; nucleotides not matched to a gene: 4. The CDR3 loop reads CASSSGQGGNSPLHF. The CDR3 region has the DNA TGTGCCAGCAGTAGCGGACAGGGGGGTAATTCACCCCTCCACTTT.

The chain combines TRBV10-3 with TRBJ2-5; D is unclear. The CDR3 covers 15 residues. Germline V CDR1 and CDR2: ENHRY, SYGVKD. Trimming shortened V by 2 bases and J by 0 bases, and 10 bases separated the two germline ends. CDR3 region: CAISEAGANQETQYF. CDR3 sequence (DNA): TGTGCCATCAGTGAGGCCGGAGCGAACCAAGAGACCCAGTACTTC.

This chain connects TRBV2 to TRBJ1-1; 10 nucleotides align to TRBD1. The CDR3 sequence is 14 residues long. Germline-derived CDR1 and CDR2 are SNHLY and FYNNEI. Losses at the gene ends were 5 bases for V and 4 bases for J; bases not matched to a gene: 4. The CDR3 sequence: CASSFDRGRTEAFF. The CDR3 bases are TGTGCCAGCAGTTTCGACAGGGGGCGCACTGAAGCTTTCTTT. Combining the CDR3 with reference TRBV2 and TRBJ1-1 gives the whole variable domain EPEVTQTPSHQVTQMGQEVILRCVPISNHLYFYWYRQILGQKVEFLVSFYNNEISEKSEIFDDQFSVERPDGSNFTLKIRSTKLEDSAMYFCASSFDRGRTEAFFGQGTRLTVV.

V and J are TRBV2 and TRBJ2-5, with TRBD2 identical over 9 bases. The CDR3 is 15 amino acids. V gave up 7 bases and J gave up 4 bases; unmatched junction bases: 10. Germline loops: CDR1 SNHLY, CDR2 FYNNEI. In nucleotides, the CDR3 is TGTGCCAGCACCCGATGGGGGCGGGGGGGAGAGACCCAGTACTTC. Translating gives CASTRWGRGGETQYF.

This clonotype was found many times. The chain carries TRBV6-6 and TRBJ2-1; 10 bases agree with TRBD2. V dropped 8 bases and J dropped 7; count of bases not matched to a gene: 14. Per germline, CDR1 MNHNY and CDR2 SVGAGI (reference sequence). CDR3 size: 16 residues. Here the CDR3 DNA reads TGTGCCAGCTCAAGGGGAACTAGCGGGACCAAGAATGAGCAGTTCTTC. Amino acids: CASSRGTSGTKNEQFF.

This clonotype was found once. The chain combines TRBV29-1 with TRBJ2-3; 15 positions agree with TRBD2. The CDR3 length is 15 residues. The J segment lost 6 bases and the V segment lost 6 bases, leaving 7 bases of the junction unmatched. Germline V gene sequence: CDR1 SQVTM, CDR2 ANQGSEA. The CDR3 DNA follows: TGCAGCGTAGGGACTAGCGGGAGGCGGGCGGATACGCAGTATTTT. Translating gives CSVGTSGRRADTQYF.

This clonotype was detected many times. The chain combines TRBV11-3 with TRBJ2-2; D remains ambiguous. The V end lost 2 bases, the J end lost 7 bases, and 8 bases lay between the germline ends. Germline CDR1 SGHNT, CDR2 YENEEA. The CDR3 is 13 residues long. CDR3 nucleotide sequence: TGTGCCAGCAGCTTAAACCAAGACGGGGAGCTGTTTTTT. Protein product: CASSLNQDGELFF.

This clonotype was recorded many times. The V and J genes are TRBV20-1 and TRBJ1-5, with 9 nucleotides matching TRBD1. CDR1 DFQATT and CDR2 SNEGSKA come from the germline V gene (reference sequence). The CDR3 is made up of 15 amino acids. Trimming at V came to 1 base and at J to 5 bases, leaving 6 bases not matched to a gene. CDR3 nucleotide sequence: TGCAGTGCTAGAGGAACTACAGGGGGCGATCAGCCCCAGCATTTT. It yields the protein CSARGTTGGDQPQHF.

This clonotype has a count of ten or more. The chain has TRBV11-1 and TRBJ2-1; D unresolved. The V and J ends lost 1 base and 6 bases respectively, with 4 bases between them. CDR3 length: 12 residues. Germline V lookup: CDR1 SGHAT, CDR2 FQDESV (reference sequence). CDR3 loop: CASSLDRNEQFF. CDR3 DNA: TGTGCCAGCAGCTTAGACCGCAATGAGCAGTTCTTC.